This T cell receptor beta chain was found in a study of T-cell memory formation after mild COVID-19. Study-level background: Most TCR clusters belonged to a single donor.

Study-wide results and caveats: Some clones that responded turned up in pre-infection memory, which suggests that cross-reactive memory joined in.

TCRdb recomputed calls from the 5' RACE reads with MiXCR, one row per CDR3 protein. The profile shows about 180,000 distinct CDR3 sequences, 15% to 20% of them singletons. CDR3 length equals 13 residues. With 6 bases removed from V and 3 bases from J, the gap between germline ends came to 11 bases. This clonotype was counted only a few times. Antigen specificity is unknown. The TCR originated in an adult woman who had mild COVID-19 (a few samples of this study predate the infection). Cell type and time point are not known. This chain connects TRBV12-3 or TRBV12-4 to TRBJ1-1; D perhaps matches TRBD1 (5 bases). The source material was PBMCs or a T cell subset sorted from them (not recorded which). The CDR3 reads CASSPQGYTEAFF. CDR3 in DNA: TGTGCCAGCAGCCCTCAGGGTTACACTGAAGCTTTCTTT.